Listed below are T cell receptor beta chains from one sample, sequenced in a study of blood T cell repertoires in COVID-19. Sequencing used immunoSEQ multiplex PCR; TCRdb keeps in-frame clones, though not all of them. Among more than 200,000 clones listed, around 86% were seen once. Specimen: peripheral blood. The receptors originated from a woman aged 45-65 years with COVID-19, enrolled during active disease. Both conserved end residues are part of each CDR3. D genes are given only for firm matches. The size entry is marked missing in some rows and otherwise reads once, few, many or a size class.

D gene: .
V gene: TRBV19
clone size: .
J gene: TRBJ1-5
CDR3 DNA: TGTGCCAGTACCTCGGGGAATCAGCCCCAGCATTTT
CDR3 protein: CASTSGNQPQHF

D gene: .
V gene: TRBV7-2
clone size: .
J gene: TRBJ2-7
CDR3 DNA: TGTGCCAGCAGCTTGTCTTTCAGATTCTACGAGCAGTACTTC
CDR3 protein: CASSLSFRFYEQYF

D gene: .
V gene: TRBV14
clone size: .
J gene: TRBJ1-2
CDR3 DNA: TGTGCCAGCAGCCAAGTACAGAGCTATGGCTACACCTTC
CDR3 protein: CASSQVQSYGYTF

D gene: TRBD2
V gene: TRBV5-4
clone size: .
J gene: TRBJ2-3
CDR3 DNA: TGTGCCAGCAGCTTGGTAGCGGGTCCCAGCACAGATACGCAGTATTTT
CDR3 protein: CASSLVAGPSTDTQYF

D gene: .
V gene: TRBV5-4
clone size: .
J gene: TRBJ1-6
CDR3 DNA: TGTGCCAGCAGTCGCCGGGACTCATATAATTCACCCCTCCACTTT
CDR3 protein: CASSRRDSYNSPLHF

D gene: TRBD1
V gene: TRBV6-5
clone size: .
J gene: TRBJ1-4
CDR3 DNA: TGTGCCAGCAGTTCGCCCGGGACAGGGGTGTTCAGGCTGTTTTTT
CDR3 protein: CASSSPGTGVFRLFF

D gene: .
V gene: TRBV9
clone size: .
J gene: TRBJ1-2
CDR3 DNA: TGTGCCAGCAGCGTAGAGGCACAGGATGGCTACACCTTC
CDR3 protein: CASSVEAQDGYTF

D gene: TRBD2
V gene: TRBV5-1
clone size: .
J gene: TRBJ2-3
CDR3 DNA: TGCGCCAGCAGCTTAGCGGGGAACCCTACAGATACGCAGTATTTT
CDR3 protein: CASSLAGNPTDTQYF

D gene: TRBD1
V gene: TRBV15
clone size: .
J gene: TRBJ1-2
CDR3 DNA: TGTGCCACCAGCAGAGAATCCCAGGGGGCCTATGGCTACACCTTC
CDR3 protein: CATSRESQGAYGYTF

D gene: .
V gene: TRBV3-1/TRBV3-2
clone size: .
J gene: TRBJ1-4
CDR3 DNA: TGTGCCAGCAGCCTTCCACACGAAAAACTGTTTTTT
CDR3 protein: CASSLPHEKLFF

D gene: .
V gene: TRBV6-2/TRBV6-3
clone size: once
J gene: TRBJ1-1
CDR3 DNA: TGTGCCAGCAGTTATGGGGGCATCAGGGACCGTGTCTTGAACACTGAAGCTTTCTTT
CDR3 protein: CASSYGGIRDRVLNTEAFF

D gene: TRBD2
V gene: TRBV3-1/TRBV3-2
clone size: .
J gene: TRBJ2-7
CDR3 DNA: TGTGCCAGCAGCCAAGTGGCTAGCGGGGGTCCGAGGCAGCAGTACTTC
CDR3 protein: CASSQVASGGPRQQYF

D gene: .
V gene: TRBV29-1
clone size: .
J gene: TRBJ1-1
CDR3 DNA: TGCAGCGTCCGAGGGTGGGCTGACACTGAAGCTTTCTTT
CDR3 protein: CSVRGWADTEAFF

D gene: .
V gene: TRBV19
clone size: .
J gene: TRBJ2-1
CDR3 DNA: TGTGCCAGTAGAGGTGGTGGGGGCCCCTACAATGAGCAGTTCTTC
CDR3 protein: CASRGGGGPYNEQFF

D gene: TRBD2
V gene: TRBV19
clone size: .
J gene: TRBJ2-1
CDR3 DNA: TGTGCCAGTAGTCGAGCGGGGGTCTACTACAATGAGCAGTTCTTC
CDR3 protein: CASSRAGVYYNEQFF

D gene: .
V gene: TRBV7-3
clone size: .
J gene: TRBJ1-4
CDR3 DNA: TGTGCCAGCAGCTTCTCGGAGGGAGAAAAACTGTTTTTT
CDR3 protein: CASSFSEGEKLFF

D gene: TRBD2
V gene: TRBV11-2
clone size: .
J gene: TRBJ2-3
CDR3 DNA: TGTGCCAGCAGCACCGGACTAGCGGGGGGGTACACAGATACGCAGTATTTT
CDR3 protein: CASSTGLAGGYTDTQYF

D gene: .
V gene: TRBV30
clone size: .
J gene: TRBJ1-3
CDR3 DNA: TGTGCCTGGAGTGTACCAGGCTCCTCTGGAAACACCATATATTTT
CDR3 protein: CAWSVPGSSGNTIYF

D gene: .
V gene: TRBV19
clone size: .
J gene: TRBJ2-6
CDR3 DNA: TGTGCCAGTAGTCTTTCGGGGGTACCTGGGGCCAACGTCCTGACTTTC
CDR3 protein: CASSLSGVPGANVLTF

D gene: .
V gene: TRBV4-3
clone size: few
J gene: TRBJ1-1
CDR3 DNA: TGCGCCAGCAGCCTCCGGCGGGGGACCAACACTGAAGCTTTCTTT
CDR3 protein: CASSLRRGTNTEAFF

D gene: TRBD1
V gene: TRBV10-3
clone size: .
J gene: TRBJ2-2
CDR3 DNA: TGTGCCATCAGAGCCGCAGGGGGCAACGGGGAGCTGTTTTTT
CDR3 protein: CAIRAAGGNGELFF

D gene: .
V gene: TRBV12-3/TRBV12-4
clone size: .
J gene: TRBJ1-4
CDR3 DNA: TGTGCCAGCATCGGGGGGCCCAGGGAAAAACTGTTTTTT
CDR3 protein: CASIGGPREKLFF

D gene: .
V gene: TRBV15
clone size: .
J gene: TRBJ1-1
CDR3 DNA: TGTGCCACCAGCATTCAGGGATCTGAAGCTTTCTTT
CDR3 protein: CATSIQGSEAFF

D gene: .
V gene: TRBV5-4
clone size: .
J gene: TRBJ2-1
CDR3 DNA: TGTGCCAGCAGCTTCAGGGTGAATGAGCAGTTCTTC
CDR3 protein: CASSFRVNEQFF

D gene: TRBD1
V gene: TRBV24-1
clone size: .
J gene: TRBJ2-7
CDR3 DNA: TGTGCCACCAGTCGGGACAGTTACGAGCAGTACTTC
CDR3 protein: CATSRDSYEQYF

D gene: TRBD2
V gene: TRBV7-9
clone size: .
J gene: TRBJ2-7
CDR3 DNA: TGTGCCAGCAGCGTTAGCGGGTACGAGCAGTACTTC
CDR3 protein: CASSVSGYEQYF

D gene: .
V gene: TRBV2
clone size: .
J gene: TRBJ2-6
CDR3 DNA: TGTGCCAGCACCCCAGGAGGGACTGTAGTTGGGGCCAACGTCCTGACTTTC
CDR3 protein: CASTPGGTVVGANVLTF

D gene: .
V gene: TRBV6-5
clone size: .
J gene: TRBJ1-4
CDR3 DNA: TGTGCCAGCAGCCTGACAGTGATGAATGAAAAACTGTTTTTT
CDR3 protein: CASSLTVMNEKLFF

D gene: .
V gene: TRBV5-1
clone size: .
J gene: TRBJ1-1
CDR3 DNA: TGCGCCAGCAGTCCTGGAACAGGGAGGAACACTGAAGCTTTCTTT
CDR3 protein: CASSPGTGRNTEAFF

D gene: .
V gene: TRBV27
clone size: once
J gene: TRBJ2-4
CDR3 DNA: TGTGCCAGCAGTCCCCAAGCCGGGGACATTCAGTACTTC
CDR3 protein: CASSPQAGDIQYF

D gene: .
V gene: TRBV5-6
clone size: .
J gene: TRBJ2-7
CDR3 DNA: TGTGCCAGCGGAACTATCCACGAGCAGTACTTC
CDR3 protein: CASGTIHEQYF

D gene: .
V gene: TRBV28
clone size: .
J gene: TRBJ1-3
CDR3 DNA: TGTGCCAGCCTCGCGCGGGGACCTGGAAACACCATATATTTT
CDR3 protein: CASLARGPGNTIYF

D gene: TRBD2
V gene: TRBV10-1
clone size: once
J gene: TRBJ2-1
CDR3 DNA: TGCGCCAGCAGTGAGTCGACTAGCGGGGGAAACAATGAGCAGTTCTTC
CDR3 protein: CASSESTSGGNNEQFF

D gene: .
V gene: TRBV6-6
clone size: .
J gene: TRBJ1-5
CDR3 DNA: TGTGCCAGCAGCCCTGGGAGGAATCAGCCCCAGCATTTT
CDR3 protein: CASSPGRNQPQHF

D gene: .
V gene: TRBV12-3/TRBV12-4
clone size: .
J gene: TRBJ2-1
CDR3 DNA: TGTGCCAGCAGTTTAGCGCGGGCCAGACAGTTCTTC
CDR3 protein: CASSLARARQFF

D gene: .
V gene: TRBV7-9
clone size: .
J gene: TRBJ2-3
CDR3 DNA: TGTGCCAGCAGCTCAAATGACAGCCCCACAGATACGCAGTATTTT
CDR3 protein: CASSSNDSPTDTQYF

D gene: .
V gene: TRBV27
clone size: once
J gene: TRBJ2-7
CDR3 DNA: TGTGCCAGCAGTCCGAGGGACATTACTAGGGGGTACTACGACGAGCAGTACTTC
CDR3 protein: CASSPRDITRGYYDEQYF

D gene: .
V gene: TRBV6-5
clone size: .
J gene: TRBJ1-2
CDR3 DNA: TGTGCCAGCCGGGAATTCAGGGGCCCCATCTATGGCTACACCTTC
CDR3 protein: CASREFRGPIYGYTF

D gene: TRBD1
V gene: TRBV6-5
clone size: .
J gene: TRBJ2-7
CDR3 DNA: TGTGCCAGCAGTTCCGAACGACAGGGGAGCTCCTACGAGCAGTACTTC
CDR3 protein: CASSSERQGSSYEQYF

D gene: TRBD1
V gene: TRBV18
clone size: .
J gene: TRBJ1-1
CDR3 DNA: TGTGCCAGCTCACTACGAGGGACAGCCGAAGGGGCTTTCTTT
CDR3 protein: CASSLRGTAEGAFF

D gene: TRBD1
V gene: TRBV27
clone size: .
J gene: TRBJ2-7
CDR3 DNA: TGTGCCAGCAGTTTCCGACAGGGGTCCTACGAGCAGTACTTC
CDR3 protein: CASSFRQGSYEQYF

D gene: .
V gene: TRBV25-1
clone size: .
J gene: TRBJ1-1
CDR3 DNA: TGTGCCAGCAGTCCCCTCCCCTTAGGCGGGAACACTGAAGCTTTCTTT
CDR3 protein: CASSPLPLGGNTEAFF

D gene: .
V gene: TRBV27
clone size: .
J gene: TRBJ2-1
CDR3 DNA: TGTGCCAGCAGTGGACAGAGCTCCTACAATGAGCAGTTCTTC
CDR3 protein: CASSGQSSYNEQFF

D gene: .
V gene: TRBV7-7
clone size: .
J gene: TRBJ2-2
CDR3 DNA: TGTGCCAGCAGTCCCCGGGACTCCCACACCGGGGAGCTGTTTTTT
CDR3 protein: CASSPRDSHTGELFF

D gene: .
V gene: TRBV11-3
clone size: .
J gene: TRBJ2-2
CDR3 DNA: TGTGCCAGCAGCGCCATGGCGGGTTCCGGGGAGCTGTTTTTT
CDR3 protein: CASSAMAGSGELFF

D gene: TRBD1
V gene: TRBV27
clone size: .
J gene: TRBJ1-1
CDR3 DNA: TGTGCCAGCAGCTTAAGGGACAGGGGGTACACTGAAGCTTTCTTT
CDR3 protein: CASSLRDRGYTEAFF

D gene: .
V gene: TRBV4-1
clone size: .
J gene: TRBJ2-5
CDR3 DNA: TGCGCCAGCAGCCAAGATACGGTACAAGAGACCCAGTACTTC
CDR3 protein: CASSQDTVQETQYF

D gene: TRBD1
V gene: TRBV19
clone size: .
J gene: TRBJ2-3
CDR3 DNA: TGTGCCAGTAGTATGCAGCTAGGGCAGGGGGCGAGGGATACGCAGTATTTT
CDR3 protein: CASSMQLGQGARDTQYF

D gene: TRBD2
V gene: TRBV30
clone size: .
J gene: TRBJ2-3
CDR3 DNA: TGTGCCTGGAGTGTGCCGGGGGGGCAGACAGATACGCAGTATTTT
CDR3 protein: CAWSVPGGQTDTQYF

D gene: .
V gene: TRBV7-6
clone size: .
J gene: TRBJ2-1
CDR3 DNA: TGTGCCAGCAGCTCAACCCCGGCAGGGAGGACGAATGAGCAGTTCTTC
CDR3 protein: CASSSTPAGRTNEQFF